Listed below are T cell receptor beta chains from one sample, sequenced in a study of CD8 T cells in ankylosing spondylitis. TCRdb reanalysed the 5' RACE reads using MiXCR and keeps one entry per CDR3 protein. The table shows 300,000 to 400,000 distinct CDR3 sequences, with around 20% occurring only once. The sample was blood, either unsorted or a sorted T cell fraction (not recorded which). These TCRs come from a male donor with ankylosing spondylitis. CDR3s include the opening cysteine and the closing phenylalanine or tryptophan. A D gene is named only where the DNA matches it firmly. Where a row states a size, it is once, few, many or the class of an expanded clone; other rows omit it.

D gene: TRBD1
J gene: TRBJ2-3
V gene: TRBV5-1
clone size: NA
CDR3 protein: CASSLEGAPSTDTQYF
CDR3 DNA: TGCGCCAGCAGCTTGGAGGGGGCTCCGAGCACAGATACGCAGTATTTT

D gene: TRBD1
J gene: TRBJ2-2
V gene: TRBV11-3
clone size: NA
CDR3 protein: CASSLDRGDGELFF
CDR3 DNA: TGTGCCAGCAGCCTGGACAGGGGGGACGGGGAGCTGTTTTTT

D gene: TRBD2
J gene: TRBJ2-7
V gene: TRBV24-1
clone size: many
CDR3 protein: CATRATSGYSYEQYF
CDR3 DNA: TGTGCCACCAGGGCCACTAGCGGGTACTCCTACGAGCAGTACTTC

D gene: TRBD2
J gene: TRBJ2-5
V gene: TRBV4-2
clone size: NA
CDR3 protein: CASSQEASGRGETQYF
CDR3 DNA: TGTGCCAGCAGCCAAGAGGCTAGCGGGAGGGGCGAGACCCAGTACTTC

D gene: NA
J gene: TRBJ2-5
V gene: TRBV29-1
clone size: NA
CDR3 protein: CSVEVVRGTQYF
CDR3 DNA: TGCAGCGTTGAAGTGGTACGCGGGACCCAGTACTTC

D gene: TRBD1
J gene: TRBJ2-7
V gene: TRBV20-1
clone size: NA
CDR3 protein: CSACPGTVYEQYF
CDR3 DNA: TGCAGTGCATGCCCCGGGACAGTCTACGAGCAGTACTTC

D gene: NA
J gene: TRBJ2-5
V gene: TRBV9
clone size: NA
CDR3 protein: CASSVEVVDSQETQYF
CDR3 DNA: TGTGCCAGCAGCGTAGAGGTTGTGGACAGTCAAGAGACCCAGTACTTC

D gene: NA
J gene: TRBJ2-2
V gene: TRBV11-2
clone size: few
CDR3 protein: CASSLVPSLGTGELFF
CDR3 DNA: TGTGCCAGCAGCTTAGTACCGTCCCTCGGCACCGGGGAGCTGTTTTTT

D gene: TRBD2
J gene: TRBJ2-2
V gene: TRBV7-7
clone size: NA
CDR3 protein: CASSLVLAGEGGELFF
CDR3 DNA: TGTGCCAGCAGCTTAGTACTAGCGGGAGAAGGCGGGGAGCTGTTTTTT

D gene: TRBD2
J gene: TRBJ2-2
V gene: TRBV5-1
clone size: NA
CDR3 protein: CASSLAGGTSNTGELFF
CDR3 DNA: TGCGCCAGCAGCTTGGCCGGGGGGACTTCGAACACCGGGGAGCTGTTTTTT

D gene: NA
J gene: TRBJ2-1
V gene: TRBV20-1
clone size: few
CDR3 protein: CSARNLGHSYNEQFF
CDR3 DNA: TGCAGTGCTAGAAATCTTGGGCACTCCTACAATGAGCAGTTCTTC

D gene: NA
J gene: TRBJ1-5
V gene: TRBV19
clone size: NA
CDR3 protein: CASSRQGRQNQPQHF
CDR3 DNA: TGTGCCAGTAGTCGGCAGGGAAGGCAGAATCAGCCCCAGCATTTT

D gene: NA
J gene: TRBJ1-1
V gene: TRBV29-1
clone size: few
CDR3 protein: CSVGHMNTEAFF
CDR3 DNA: TGCAGCGTTGGACACATGAACACTGAAGCTTTCTTT

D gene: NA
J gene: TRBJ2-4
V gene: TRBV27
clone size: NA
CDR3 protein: CASSLGALGGIQYF
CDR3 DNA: TGTGCCAGCAGTTTAGGGGCCCTAGGGGGCATTCAGTACTTC

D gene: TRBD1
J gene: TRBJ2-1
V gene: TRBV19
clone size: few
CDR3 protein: CASSRQGYTYNEQFF
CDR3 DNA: TGTGCCAGTAGTAGACAGGGGTATACCTACAATGAGCAGTTCTTC

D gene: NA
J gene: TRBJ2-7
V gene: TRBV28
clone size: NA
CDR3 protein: CASSSPGQGGNEQYF
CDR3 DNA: TGTGCCAGCAGTTCCCCCGGGCAGGGGGGCAACGAGCAGTACTTC

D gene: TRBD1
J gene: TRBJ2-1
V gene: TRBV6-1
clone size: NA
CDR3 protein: CASFRDRFTNEQFF
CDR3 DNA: TGTGCCAGTTTCCGGGACAGATTCACGAATGAGCAGTTCTTC

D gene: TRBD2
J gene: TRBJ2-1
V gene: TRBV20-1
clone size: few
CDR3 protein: CSARGRASEQFF
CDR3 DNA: TGCAGTGCGCGCGGGAGGGCCTCTGAGCAGTTCTTC

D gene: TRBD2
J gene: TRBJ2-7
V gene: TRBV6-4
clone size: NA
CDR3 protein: CASSDSMGGIRAYEQYF
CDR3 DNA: TGTGCCAGCAGTGACTCGATGGGGGGGATACGGGCATACGAGCAGTACTTC

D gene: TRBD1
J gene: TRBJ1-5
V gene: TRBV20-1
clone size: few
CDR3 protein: CSTDRGRGPQHF
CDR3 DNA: TGCAGCACTGACAGGGGACGAGGGCCCCAGCATTTT

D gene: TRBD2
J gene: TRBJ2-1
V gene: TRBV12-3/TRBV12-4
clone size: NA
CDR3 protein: CASSLKRELGEQFF
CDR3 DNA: TGTGCCAGCAGTTTGAAGCGGGAGTTGGGTGAGCAGTTCTTC

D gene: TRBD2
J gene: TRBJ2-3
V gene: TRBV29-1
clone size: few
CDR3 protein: CSGGGDTQYF
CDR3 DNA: TGCAGCGGGGGGGGAGATACGCAGTATTTT

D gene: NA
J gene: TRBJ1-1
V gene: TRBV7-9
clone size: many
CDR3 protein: CASSSSGTGNTEAFF
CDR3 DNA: TGTGCCAGCAGCTCTAGTGGGACGGGGAACACTGAAGCTTTCTTT

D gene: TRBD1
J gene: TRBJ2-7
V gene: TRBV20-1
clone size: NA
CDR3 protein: CSARGRTGRYEQYF
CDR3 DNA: TGCAGTGCTAGAGGCAGGACAGGGCGCTACGAGCAGTACTTC

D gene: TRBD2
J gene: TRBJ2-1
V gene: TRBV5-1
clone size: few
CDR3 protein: CASRYGTSTDNEQFF
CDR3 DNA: TGCGCCAGCAGGTACGGGACTAGTACCGACAATGAGCAGTTCTTC

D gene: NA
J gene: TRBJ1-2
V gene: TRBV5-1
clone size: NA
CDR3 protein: CASSFSGPANYGYTF
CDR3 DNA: TGCGCCAGCAGCTTCTCAGGGCCAGCTAACTATGGCTACACCTTC